This passage covers 29 T cell receptor beta chains from one sample sequenced in a study of neurological immune-mediated disorders. Noted time point: longitudinal time-point 3. Using its own MiXCR run on the 5' RACE reads, TCRdb lists one record per CDR3 protein. This table holds approximately 80,000 distinct CDR3 sequences, roughly 4.3% found once. Sequenced input: PBMCs. Receptor source: a woman aged 60-70 years with multiple sclerosis.

This clonotype was recorded a few times. The rearrangement joins TRBV5-5 to TRBJ1-2; 7 bases align to TRBD1. CDR3 length: 17 amino acids. V dropped 0 bases and J dropped 3; count of bases not matched to a gene: 11. CDR1 and CDR2 (germline): SGHKS, YYEKEE (reference sequence). The CDR3, as DNA: TGTGCCAGCAGCTTGGTCCCGGGACAGAACTCCGACTATGGCTACACCTTC. Amino acids: CASSLVPGQNSDYGYTF. Looking up the rest from reference TRBV5-5 and TRBJ1-2 gives the full variable domain: DAGVTQSPTHLIKTRGQQVTLRCSPISGHKSVSWYQQVLGQGPQFIFQYYEKEERGRGNFPDRFSARQFPNYSSELNVNALLLGDSALYLCASSLVPGQNSDYGYTFGSGTRLTVV.

Many counts were recorded for this clonotype. The V gene is TRBV20-1, the J gene TRBJ2-5; 7 nucleotides agree with TRBD2. After removal of 3 bases from V and 2 bases from J, the junction contained 3 bases not matched to a gene. This CDR3 has 13 residues. The germline V gene has CDR1 DFQATT and CDR2 SNEGSKA (reference sequence). The CDR3 bases are TGCAGTGCTAGGGGGACTACTCAAGAGACCCAGTACTTC. It yields the protein CSARGTTQETQYF.

This clonotype has ten or more counts. The genes are TRBV5-4 and TRBJ1-5; D is ambiguous. V lost 0 bases and J lost 2, with 9 bases in between. The CDR3 spans 15 residues. The germline V gene encodes CDR1 SGHNT and CDR2 YYREEE (reference sequence). CDR3 DNA: TGTGCCAGCAGCTTGGACGGGTCGCGCAATCAGCCCCAGCATTTT. Protein: CASSLDGSRNQPQHF.

This clonotype was observed at least ten times. The rearrangement links TRBV6-6 to TRBJ2-7; D is unclear. Trimming took off 1 base at V and 7 bases at J, with 5 bases between the two ends. CDR3 size: 11 residues. Germline assignment: CDR1 MNHNY and CDR2 SVGAGI (reference sequence). The CDR3 region is CASSYLGEQYF. The DNA of the CDR3 is TGTGCCAGCAGTTACTTGGGGGAGCAGTACTTC.

This clonotype was picked up many times. J is TRBJ2-3 and V is TRBV24-1; D gene unclear. The CDR3 is made up of 14 amino acids. V was pared by 1 base and J by 5 bases, with 9 bases between. The V gene's germline CDR1 is KGHDR and CDR2 SFDVKD. The CDR3 region is CATSDLTSGDTQYF. CDR3 in DNA: TGTGCCACCAGTGATTTAACCTCGGGAGATACGCAGTATTTT.

This clonotype was seen ten or more times. The chain couples TRBV5-1 to TRBJ1-5; 7 positions agree with TRBD1. Per germline, CDR1 SGHRS and CDR2 YFSETQ. V shed 4 bases and J 3 bases; nucleotides not matched to a gene: 7. The length of the CDR3 is 15 residues. CDR3 coding DNA: TGCGCCAGCAGCCCCCGGGACAGCGTCAATCAGCCCCAGCATTTT. Translating gives CASSPRDSVNQPQHF. Together with reference TRBV5-1 and TRBJ1-5, the CDR3 gives the full variable domain: KAGVTQTPRYLIKTRGQQVTLSCSPISGHRSVSWYQQTPGQGLQFLFEYFSETQRNKGNFPGRFSGRQFSNSRSEMNVSTLELGDSALYLCASSPRDSVNQPQHFGDGTRLSIL.

This clonotype has at least ten counts. One end of the junction does not line up with germline, which may come from a read error. This rearrangement joins TRBV7-7 to TRBJ2-1; 13 bases align to TRBD2. Germline CDR1 SSHAT, CDR2 FNYEAQ (reference sequence). The CDR3 is 15 residues long. The CDR3 spells CASSPTSGGSDEQFF. The CDR3 coding sequence is TGTGCTAGCAGCCCGACTAGCGGGGGGAGCGATGAGCAGTTCTTC.

This clonotype was detected ten times or more. The chain joins TRBV4-1 to TRBJ2-7, with 8 bases that match TRBD1. In germline, CDR1 is MGHRA, CDR2 YSYEKL. Trimming removed 0 bases from V and 7 bases from J; junction bases left unmatched: 11. CDR3 length: 16 amino acids. The CDR3 DNA follows: TGCGCCAGCAGCCAAGATAAGACAGGGGCGACCTTGGAGCAGTACTTC. It yields the protein CASSQDKTGATLEQYF.

This clonotype came up many times. The J gene is TRBJ2-7, the V gene TRBV12-3 or TRBV12-4, with D unresolved. This CDR3 region has 13 residues. V lost 3 bases, J lost 2 bases, and 8 bases lay in between. CDR3 region: CASSFVAAYEQYF. CDR3 nucleotides: TGTGCCAGCAGTTTCGTGGCAGCCTACGAGCAGTACTTC.

This clonotype was recorded many times. The chain has TRBV29-1 and TRBJ1-1; the match to TRBD1 covers 9 bases. Losses at the gene ends were 6 bases for V and 6 bases for J; bases not matched to a gene: 11. Germline values: CDR1 SQVTM, CDR2 ANQGSEA. The CDR3 consists of 14 residues. CDR3 sequence reads: CSVGPGQGMAEAFF. CDR3 DNA: TGCAGCGTAGGCCCGGGACAGGGAATGGCTGAAGCTTTCTTT.

This clonotype appeared many times. The chain carries TRBV5-6 and TRBJ1-5; a weak D match, TRBD1 (6 bases). V was shortened by 3 bases and J by 0 bases, with 10 bases between the two germline ends. The CDR3 runs 15 residues. CDR1 and CDR2 from the germline V gene are SGHDT and YYEEEE. As DNA, the CDR3 is TGTGCCAGCAGCTGGAGGGGGGATAGCAATCAGCCCCAGCATTTT. This codes for CASSWRGDSNQPQHF.

At least ten counts were recorded for this clonotype. The genes are TRBV20-1 and TRBJ2-7, with 10 bases that match TRBD2. V lost 3 bases and J lost 2; bases outside the gene matches: 1. CDR3 length: 13 amino acids. Germline CDR1 and CDR2: DFQATT and SNEGSKA (reference sequence). CDR3 in DNA: TGCAGTGCTAGGGGGACTAGCGCCTACGAGCAGTACTTC. It specifies CSARGTSAYEQYF.

This clonotype was recorded many times. The rearrangement links TRBV27 to TRBJ2-7; 8 bases map to TRBD1. The germline CDR1 and CDR2 sequences are MNHEY and SMNVEV (reference sequence). The length of the CDR3 is 15 residues. With 4 bases clipped from V and 0 bases from J, the junction kept 5 bases outside the gene matches. The CDR3 nucleotides read TGTGCCAGCAGTTGGGACAGGCTCTCCTCCTACGAGCAGTACTTC. It encodes CASSWDRLSSYEQYF.

This clonotype was found many times. At one end, the junction sequence differs from germline, possibly due to a read error. This chain links TRBV7-9 with TRBJ1-2, with unresolved D. Germline values: CDR1 SEHNR, CDR2 FQNEAQ (reference sequence). There are 13 residues in the CDR3. CDR3 in amino acids: CASSSLFQEAFSF. CDR3 in DNA: TGTGCCAGCAGCTCCCTTTTTCAGGAGGCCTTTTCCTTC.

This clonotype was seen at least ten times. The rearrangement uses TRBV7-9 and TRBJ2-1; D is uncertain. Germline CDR1 and CDR2: SEHNR and FQNEAQ (reference sequence). Trimming cost V 1 base and J 7 bases, with 5 bases left between them. The CDR3 has 12 amino acids. The CDR3 protein is CASSLERNEQFF. CDR3 nucleotide sequence: TGTGCCAGCAGCTTAGAGCGTAATGAGCAGTTCTTC.

J is TRBJ1-1 and V is TRBV20-1; 7 bases agree with TRBD1. Germline values: CDR1 DFQATT, CDR2 SNEGSKA (reference sequence). Trimming at V came to 4 bases and at J to 3 bases, leaving 14 bases not matched to a gene. The CDR3 is made up of 16 amino acids. CDR3 sequence (DNA): TGCAGTGCTATAGATGGGGCAGGGGGGGACCACACTGAAGCTTTCTTT. Its protein product is CSAIDGAGGDHTEAFF.

This clonotype appeared many times. The chain uses TRBV5-1 and TRBJ2-3; TRBD1 matches 11 bases. Germline trimming cut 2 bases from V and 4 bases from J; bases unmatched to any gene: 3. The CDR3 runs to 15 residues. The germline V gene encodes CDR1 SGHRS and CDR2 YFSETQ. DNA for the CDR3: TGCGCCAGCAGCTTACCGGGACAGGGGGCAGATACGCAGTATTTT. Amino acid sequence: CASSLPGQGADTQYF.

Details on this clonotype: This may be a read error, as it is one base from a much larger clone. The chain recombines TRBV2 with TRBJ2-3, with D uncertain. CDR1 and CDR2 from the germline V gene are SNHLY and FYNNEI. This CDR3 contains 15 residues. V lost 7 bases and J 2 bases, leaving 16 bases between the germline ends. CDR3 region: CASIGRNLVTDTQYF. CDR3 nucleotide sequence: TGTGCCAGCATAGGTAGAAACCTCGTCACAGATACGCAGTATTTT.

This clonotype was detected ten times or more. V is TRBV12-3 or TRBV12-4 and J is TRBJ1-2; possibly TRBD1 for D (6 bases). Trimming pared 1 base from V and 8 bases from J, leaving 17 bases between. The CDR3 has 15 residues. The CDR3 DNA reads as TGTGCCAGCAGTTTAGGGGACATGGGGAGGAAGGGCTACACCTTC. As protein: CASSLGDMGRKGYTF.

This clonotype appeared many times. The chain has TRBV28 and TRBJ2-7; 7 nucleotides agree with TRBD1. CDR3 size: 12 residues. J lost 4 bases, V lost 5 bases, and 2 bases had no gene match. Germline V lookup: CDR1 MDHEN, CDR2 SYDVKM. The CDR3 DNA sequence: TGTGCCAGCAGTAGGACAGGTTACGAGCAGTACTTC. Translation: CASSRTGYEQYF.

Many counts were recorded for this clonotype. The rearrangement joins TRBV7-8 to TRBJ2-2; 8 bases are a match to TRBD2. V lost 1 base, J lost 5 bases, and 9 bases stayed unmatched. The CDR3 has 17 residues. Germline V CDR1 and CDR2: SGHVS, FQNEAQ. The CDR3 DNA is TGTGCCAGCAGCTTAGTGGGAACGGGGGGGCGTACCGGGGAGCTGTTTTTT. The encoded protein is CASSLVGTGGRTGELFF.

Notes on this clonotype: Mismatch with germline at one junction end may stem from a read error. V and J are TRBV27 and TRBJ1-5; D unresolved. The germline gives CDR1 MNHEY, CDR2 SMNVEV (reference sequence). CDR3 length: 14 residues. This CDR3 reads CTSSSGAANQPQHF. The CDR3 coding sequence is TGTACCAGCAGTTCCGGAGCTGCAAATCAGCCCCAGCATTTT.

This clonotype was counted at least ten times. V is TRBV15 and J is TRBJ2-1; TRBD1 matches at 9 bases. The CDR3 has 17 amino acids. Germline V gene sequence: CDR1 LNHNV, CDR2 YYDKDF (reference sequence). The V segment lost 3 bases and the J segment 7 bases; nucleotides outside the gene matches: 13. CDR3: CATSRDTGTGSGNEQFF. The CDR3 coding sequence is TGTGCCACCAGCAGGGATACCGGGACAGGGTCGGGAAATGAGCAGTTCTTC. The variable domain in full, with the rest retrieved from reference TRBV15 and TRBJ2-1, is DAMVIQNPRYQVTQFGKPVTLSCSQTLNHNVMYWYQQKSSQAPKLLFHYYDKDFNNEADTPDNFQSRRPNTSFCFLDIRSPGLGDTAMYLCATSRDTGTGSGNEQFFGPGTRLTVL.

This clonotype was observed many times. V and J are TRBV6-6 and TRBJ2-1; D ambiguous. Germline V gene data show CDR1 as MNHNY and CDR2 as SVGAGI (reference sequence). The CDR3 spans 14 residues. V lost 5 bases to trimming and J lost 10 bases, with 18 bases between them. Here the CDR3 DNA reads TGTGCCAGCAGTACCAACCCCCCTGGGTTAGAGCAGTTCTTC. Its protein product is CASSTNPPGLEQFF.

This clonotype has ten or more counts. This chain links TRBV7-6 with TRBJ1-3; no definite D call. The CDR3 is 16 amino acids. V lost 0 bases, J lost 0 bases, and 9 bases lay in between. Germline CDR1 SGHVS, CDR2 FNYEAQ. CDR3 amino acids: CASSLAPLASGNTIYF. The CDR3, as DNA: TGTGCCAGCAGCTTAGCCCCATTGGCCTCTGGAAACACCATATATTTT.

This clonotype was detected ten times or more. The chain combines TRBV5-1 with TRBJ1-1; D is perhaps TRBD1 (6 bases). V was shortened by 4 bases and J by 0 bases, with 19 bases between the two germline ends. This CDR3 is 17 amino acids long. Germline CDR1 and CDR2: SGHRS and YFSETQ. CDR3 sequence reads: CASSPRRGERMNTEAFF. The DNA of the CDR3 is TGCGCCAGCAGCCCTAGGAGGGGGGAACGAATGAACACTGAAGCTTTCTTT. The complete variable domain, with remaining parts taken from reference TRBV5-1 and TRBJ1-1, reads KAGVTQTPRYLIKTRGQQVTLSCSPISGHRSVSWYQQTPGQGLQFLFEYFSETQRNKGNFPGRFSGRQFSNSRSEMNVSTLELGDSALYLCASSPRRGERMNTEAFFGQGTRLTVV.

This clonotype showed up many times. The CDR3 sequence: CSATRTSGKETQYF. Here the CDR3 DNA reads TGCAGTGCTACCAGAACTAGCGGGAAAGAGACCCAGTACTTC. The chain couples TRBV20-1 to TRBJ2-5; 10 positions agree with TRBD2. Unmatched junction bases numbered 5, after V lost 4 bases and J lost 3 bases. From germline, CDR1 is DFQATT and CDR2 SNEGSKA (reference sequence). The CDR3 consists of 14 residues.

This clonotype was observed many times. The chain has TRBV18 and TRBJ2-1; 7 bases line up with TRBD1. V lost 3 bases to trimming and J lost 8 bases; unmatched junction nucleotides: 10. Germline assignment: CDR1 KGHSH and CDR2 LQKENI. The CDR3 is 15 amino acids. The CDR3 nucleotides read TGTGCCAGCTCACCGGGGACAGTTGTTCTGGATGAGCAGTTCTTC. It encodes CASSPGTVVLDEQFF.

V usage is TRBV5-1 and J usage is TRBJ2-3, with TRBD1 identical over 7 bases. Trimming took 0 bases from V and 1 from J; bases not matched to a gene: 11. Germline assignment: CDR1 SGHRS and CDR2 YFSETQ. The CDR3 sequence is 18 residues long. CDR3 residues: CASSLGPLTGTGTDTQYF. CDR3 in DNA: TGCGCCAGCAGCTTGGGCCCCTTGACAGGGACGGGCACAGATACGCAGTATTTT.